Included here is one T cell receptor (beta chain) sequence, with context. The entry originates in a study of T cell changes during pregnancy in multiple sclerosis. Profiled with immunoSEQ multiplex PCR; TCRdb holds only in-frame clones, not every one. The table has approximately 80,000 clones, 91% seen once. This CDR3 has 16 amino acids. After removal of 4 bases from V and 3 bases from J, the junction contained 6 bases not matched to a gene. Per germline, CDR1 SGHRS and CDR2 YFSETQ. The sample was PBMCs, taken in the first trimester of pregnancy. The chain has TRBV5-1 and TRBJ2-1, with TRBD2 matching 11 bases. The TCR sequence derives from a female donor in good health, serving as a control in a pregnancy study. Some clones in this sample may be carry-over from other donors' samples. This chain's CDR3 is CASSQILAGDYNEQFF. The DNA for the CDR3 is TGCGCCAGCAGCCAAATACTAGCGGGAGACTACAATGAGCAGTTCTTC.